What follows are 30 T cell receptor beta chains derived from one specimen sequenced in a study of blood T cell repertoires in COVID-19. Sequencing was performed with immunoSEQ multiplex PCR; in TCRdb, only in-frame clones are kept and a portion is missing. Of some 490,000 clones in the sample, more than 85% were seen once. The specimen was PBMCs or T cells enriched from blood (not recorded which). These receptor sequences come from a woman in her sixties who had recovered from COVID-19.

The chain links TRBV7-2 to TRBJ2-1, with a weak D call TRBD1 (6 bases). CDR3 length: 14 amino acids. From germline, CDR1 is SGHTA and CDR2 FQGNSA. The ends were cut back, 7 bases at V and 5 bases at J, with 15 bases in the middle. This chain's CDR3 is CASTQLGAHNEQFF. The CDR3 nucleotides read TGTGCCAGCACCCAATTGGGGGCACACAATGAGCAGTTCTTC.

This rearrangement joins TRBV29-1 to TRBJ2-7, with 8 bases fitting TRBD1. The CDR3 has 13 amino acids. The V and J ends lost 4 bases and 3 bases, in that order; junction bases with no gene match: 5. CDR1 is SQVTM and CDR2 is ANQGSEA in the germline V gene. The CDR3 region is CSVGSGQGYEQYF. The CDR3 DNA follows: TGCAGCGTTGGGTCAGGACAGGGCTACGAGCAGTACTTC.

V and J are TRBV9 and TRBJ2-1; TRBD1 might be the D (6 bases). Per the germline V gene, CDR1 is SGDLS and CDR2 is YYNGEE. V shed 4 bases and J shed 8 bases, with 16 bases lying between them. The length of the CDR3 is 14 residues. The CDR3 reads CASSLQGRGDEQFF. The CDR3 nucleotides are TGTGCCAGCAGCTTACAGGGACGAGGGGATGAGCAGTTCTTC.

The gene calls are TRBV15 and TRBJ1-2, with a possible D match to TRBD1 (6 bases). CDR1 and CDR2 (germline): LNHNV, YYDKDF (reference sequence). Trimming removed 0 bases at V and 4 bases at J, with 9 bases between. The CDR3 spans 14 residues. CDR3 protein: CATSREDRLYGYTF. The CDR3 DNA follows: TGTGCCACCAGCAGAGAGGACAGACTCTATGGCTACACCTTC. Using reference TRBV15 and TRBJ1-2 for the parts outside the CDR3, the full variable domain is DAMVIQNPRYQVTQFGKPVTLSCSQTLNHNVMYWYQQKSSQAPKLLFHYYDKDFNNEADTPDNFQSRRPNTSFCFLDIRSPGLGDTAMYLCATSREDRLYGYTFGSGTRLTVV.

V is TRBV19 and J is TRBJ1-1; maybe TRBD1 (5 bases). CDR3 size: 15 residues. Germline lookup yields CDR1 LNHDA and CDR2 SQIVND (reference sequence). With 1 base removed from V and 1 base from J, the gap between germline ends came to 10 bases. Here the CDR3 DNA reads TGTGCCAGTAGTATAGTTGACGGGGGGAACACTGAAGCTTTCTTT. Translating it yields CASSIVDGGNTEAFF.

This rearrangement joins TRBV28 to TRBJ2-3; 9 bases are shared with TRBD2. Germline trimming cut 10 bases from V and 2 bases from J; bases unmatched to any gene: 7. Per the germline V gene, CDR1 is MDHEN and CDR2 is SYDVKM. The length of the CDR3 is 14 residues. Here the CDR3 DNA reads TGTGCCACCACGCTAGCGGGGTCCACAGATACGCAGTATTTT. Translated: CATTLAGSTDTQYF.

This rearrangement joins TRBV19 to TRBJ1-1; possible D gene TRBD1, 5 bases. The CDR3 runs 15 residues. V dropped 7 bases and J dropped 1 base, with 16 bases sitting between them. Germline V gives CDR1 LNHDA, CDR2 SQIVND (reference sequence). CDR3 residues: CASIPDSWENTEAFF. CDR3 nucleotides: TGTGCCAGTATCCCCGACAGTTGGGAGAACACTGAAGCTTTCTTT.

The chain employs TRBV24-1 and TRBJ1-2; 9 bases align to TRBD1. The V segment lost 7 bases and the J segment 6 bases; nucleotides outside the gene matches: 11. Germline values: CDR1 KGHDR, CDR2 SFDVKD. There are 15 residues in the CDR3. The CDR3 nucleotides are TGTGCCACCAGCGTTCCGGGACAGGGAAGGGATGGCTACACCTTC. Its protein is CATSVPGQGRDGYTF.

The chain is built from TRBV5-4 and TRBJ1-2; D is perhaps TRBD1 (6 bases). The ends were cut back, 0 bases at V and 6 bases at J, with 6 bases in the middle. CDR1 is SGHNT, CDR2 YYREEE, per germline (reference sequence). The CDR3 runs 12 residues. The CDR3 nucleotides are TGTGCCAGCAGCTTGGCAGGGGATGGCTACACCTTC. Protein sequence: CASSLAGDGYTF.

This clone was observed a few times. This chain links TRBV19 with TRBJ1-1; 8 bases are shared with TRBD1. V shed 4 bases, J shed 8 bases, and the junction held 3 bases outside the gene matches. The CDR3 extends over 12 amino acids. Germline assignment: CDR1 LNHDA and CDR2 SQIVND (reference sequence). DNA for the CDR3: TGTGCCAGTAGTAGCCGGGACAGGGAAGCTTTCTTT. Amino acids: CASSSRDREAFF.

This rearrangement joins TRBV18 to TRBJ2-3; 8 bases are a match to TRBD2. With 6 bases clipped from V and 0 bases from J, the junction kept 5 bases outside the gene matches. CDR3 length: 15 residues. Germline V gives CDR1 KGHSH, CDR2 LQKENI. CDR3 nucleotide sequence: TGTGCCAGCTCGCCTTCTAGCGGGAGCACAGATACGCAGTATTTT. Its protein product is CASSPSSGSTDTQYF.

The V gene is TRBV19, the J gene TRBJ1-2, with D unresolved. Trimming removed 3 bases at V and 2 bases at J, with 10 bases between. The CDR3 sequence is 14 residues long. Germline V gene sequence: CDR1 LNHDA, CDR2 SQIVND (reference sequence). DNA of the CDR3: TGTGCCAGTAGTATCCGTACAGCAAACTATGGCTACACCTTC. The encoded protein is CASSIRTANYGYTF. The whole variable domain, remainder taken from reference TRBV19 and TRBJ1-2, is DGGITQSPKYLFRKEGQNVTLSCEQNLNHDAMYWYRQDPGQGLRLIYYSQIVNDFQKGDIAEGYSVSREKKESFPLTVTSAQKNPTAFYLCASSIRTANYGYTFGSGTRLTVV.

The V and J genes are TRBV12-5 and TRBJ2-3, with no clear D. V lost 0 bases and J 0 bases, leaving 4 bases between the germline ends. This CDR3 region has 14 residues. Germline CDR1 and CDR2: LGHNT and FRNRAP. This chain's CDR3 is CASGLVLSTDTQYF. Written as DNA, the CDR3 is TGTGCTAGTGGTTTGGTACTCAGCACAGATACGCAGTATTTT.

Notes on this clone: Other nucleotide sequences from this sample produce the same CDR3. This chain connects TRBV4-1 to TRBJ1-5; 7 bases fit TRBD1. V gave up 0 bases and J gave up 7 bases; unmatched junction bases: 3. Germline CDR1 reads MGHRA; CDR2 reads YSYEKL. CDR3 length equals 14 residues. The CDR3 sequence is CASSQETGIQPQHF. The DNA for the CDR3 is TGCGCCAGCAGCCAAGAGACAGGGATCCAGCCCCAGCATTTT.

This chain links TRBV11-3 with TRBJ1-1, with D perhaps TRBD1 (5 bases). V lost 2 bases, J lost 0 bases, and 10 bases lay in between. The germline V gene encodes CDR1 SGHNT and CDR2 YENEEA. The CDR3 has 15 residues. CDR3 nucleotides: TGTGCCAGCAGCTTAAGTCGGACACTGAACACTGAAGCTTTCTTT. It codes for CASSLSRTLNTEAFF.

Of note for this clone: Germline and junction disagree at one end, which may indicate a read error. The chain combines TRBV2 with TRBJ2-1; D perhaps matches TRBD2 (5 bases). Germline V gene sequence: CDR1 SNHLY, CDR2 FYNNEI. The CDR3 is 13 residues long. CDR3 in DNA: TGTGCCAGCAGAGAAGCGAAGGGAGATGAGCAGTTCTTC. It specifies CASREAKGDEQFF.

The chain combines TRBV3-1 (or the pseudogene TRBV3-2) with TRBJ2-3, with a weak D call TRBD1 (5 bases). The CDR3 has 17 residues. Germline assignment: CDR1 LGHDT and CDR2 YNNKEL (reference sequence). Trimming left V 3 bases short and J 2 bases short, with 18 bases between. The CDR3, as DNA: TGTGCCAGCAGCCAGTCGATTCAGGGTCCCCCCACAGATACGCAGTATTTT. Its translation: CASSQSIQGPPTDTQYF.

The chain joins TRBV19 to TRBJ1-2; 9 bases align to TRBD1. The CDR3 totals 16 residues. Germline CDR1 LNHDA, CDR2 SQIVND (reference sequence). J was trimmed by 8 bases and V by 7 bases; bases with no gene match: 17. The CDR3 loop reads CASTADRGLLSRGYTF. CDR3 sequence (DNA): TGTGCCAGTACCGCGGACAGGGGCCTCCTCAGCCGGGGCTACACCTTC.

The chain has TRBV11-2 and TRBJ1-6; the match to TRBD1 covers 9 bases. The V gene end was trimmed by 4 bases and the J gene end by 9 bases; junction bases not matched to a gene: 7. CDR3 length: 15 residues. CDR1 SGHAT and CDR2 FQNNGV come from the germline V gene. CDR3 loop: CASSSGTGKLSPLHF. As DNA, the CDR3 is TGTGCCAGCAGCTCCGGGACAGGGAAACTTTCACCCCTCCACTTT. The complete variable domain, with remaining parts taken from reference TRBV11-2 and TRBJ1-6, reads EAGVAQSPRYKIIEKRQSVAFWCNPISGHATLYWYQQILGQGPKLLIQFQNNGVVDDSQLPKDRFSAERLKGVDSTLKIQPAKLEDSAVYLCASSSGTGKLSPLHFGNGTRLTVT.

V usage is TRBV6-4 and J usage is TRBJ1-2, with D unresolved. The germline V and J ends were trimmed by 8 bases and 3 bases, with 7 bases remaining between them. Germline V gene sequence: CDR1 MRHNA, CDR2 SNTAGT. The CDR3 is made up of 11 amino acids. The CDR3 reads CASRVYYGYTF. The CDR3 coding sequence is TGTGCCAGCCGGGTATACTATGGCTACACCTTC.

This clone showed up just once. This sequence joins TRBV7-9 and TRBJ2-7, with TRBD1 matching over 8 bases. The V gene's germline CDR1 is SEHNR and CDR2 FQNEAQ (reference sequence). After removal of 4 bases from V and 1 base from J, the junction contained 3 bases not matched to a gene. The length of the CDR3 is 14 residues. The CDR3 region is CASSWGTGSYEQYF. The CDR3 DNA follows: TGTGCCAGCAGCTGGGGGACAGGTTCCTACGAGCAGTACTTC.

This sequence joins TRBV16 and TRBJ2-3; no reliable D call. V dropped 6 bases and J dropped 4 bases, with 11 bases sitting between them. This CDR3 is built from 13 residues. The V gene's germline CDR1 is KGHSY and CDR2 FQNENV. CDR3 sequence reads: CASRQAVADTQYF. In DNA, the CDR3 is TGTGCCAGCAGACAAGCAGTCGCAGATACGCAGTATTTT.

This rearrangement joins TRBV5-1 to TRBJ1-3, with D possibly TRBD1 on 5 matching bases. Germline values: CDR1 SGHRS, CDR2 YFSETQ. Trimming cost V 0 bases and J 2 bases, with 6 bases left between them. This CDR3 region has 14 residues. CDR3 residues: CASSLETAGNTIYF. CDR3 in DNA: TGCGCCAGCAGCTTGGAGACAGCTGGAAACACCATATATTTT.

This clone was counted once. This chain uses TRBV19 with TRBJ2-3; no reliable D call. Trimming removed 7 bases at V and 2 bases at J, with 7 bases between. This CDR3 region has 12 residues. Germline CDR1 reads LNHDA; CDR2 reads SQIVND (reference sequence). This chain's CDR3 is CASNQDTDTQYF. The CDR3 DNA sequence: TGTGCCAGTAATCAGGACACAGATACGCAGTATTTT.

The chain combines TRBV5-5 with TRBJ1-1; 7 bases are a match to TRBD1. The CDR3 totals 15 residues. Germline V gives CDR1 SGHKS, CDR2 YYEKEE (reference sequence). V shed 4 bases, J shed 8 bases, and the junction held 14 bases outside the gene matches. The CDR3 DNA reads TGTGCCAGCAGCCCCTCTCAGGGGGGAGGTCGCGAAGCTTTCTTT. Translation: CASSPSQGGGREAFF.

In this sample, this clone turned up a few times. The J gene is TRBJ2-7, the V gene TRBV9; TRBD2 aligns across 12 bases. Germline V gives CDR1 SGDLS, CDR2 YYNGEE. Germline trimming cut 0 bases from V and 1 base from J; bases unmatched to any gene: 5. The CDR3 totals 17 residues. The CDR3 region is CASSVVPTSGGSYEQYF. CDR3 sequence (DNA): TGTGCCAGCAGCGTAGTCCCGACTAGCGGGGGATCCTACGAGCAGTACTTC. The whole variable domain, remainder taken from reference TRBV9 and TRBJ2-7, is DSGVTQTPKHLITATGQRVTLRCSPRSGDLSVYWYQQSLDQGLQFLIQYYNGEERAKGNILERFSAQQFPDLHSELNLSSLELGDSALYFCASSVVPTSGGSYEQYFGPGTRLTVT.

V and J are TRBV6-5 and TRBJ2-3, with 8 nucleotides matching TRBD1. Unmatched junction bases numbered 9, after V lost 4 bases and J lost 6 bases. CDR1 is MNHEY and CDR2 is SVGAGI in the germline V gene. CDR3 length: 15 residues. The CDR3 sequence is CASSFGQGMWDTQYF. CDR3 coding DNA: TGTGCCAGCAGTTTTGGACAGGGAATGTGGGATACGCAGTATTTT.

V and J are TRBV7-2 and TRBJ1-5; D unresolved. Trimming took off 5 bases at V and 0 bases at J, with 11 bases between the two ends. Germline CDR1 and CDR2: SGHTA and FQGNSA. This CDR3 has 15 residues. The CDR3 DNA is TGTGCCAGCAGCGCAGATGGTGCTAGCAATCAGCCCCAGCATTTT. Translating it yields CASSADGASNQPQHF.

V gene TRBV15 combines with J gene TRBJ1-1; D is ambiguous. Looked up from germline, CDR1 is LNHNV and CDR2 is YYDKDF (reference sequence). Trimming cost V 0 bases and J 3 bases, with 5 bases left between them. The CDR3 is 13 residues long. CDR3 in DNA: TGTGCCACCAGCAGAGAACTCGACACTGAAGCTTTCTTT. It codes for CATSRELDTEAFF.

CDR3 loop: CASRRAGQGTDTQYF. The DNA of the CDR3 is TGTGCCAGCAGGCGAGCGGGCCAGGGCACAGATACGCAGTATTTT. The rearrangement uses TRBV2 and TRBJ2-3, with D maybe TRBD2 (6 bases). CDR1 is SNHLY, CDR2 FYNNEI, per germline. The CDR3 is made up of 15 amino acids. Deletions cut 6 bases from V and 1 base from J, with 14 bases between.